Below, 24 T cell receptor beta chains from the same sample are listed, as sequenced in a study of blood T cells in healthy people across ages. Then a second PCR, running roughly 7 to 11 cycles, was carried out with a sample-barcoded 5' primer and a J-beta primer mix. TCRdb reprocessed the 5' RACE reads via MiXCR and lists one record per CDR3 protein. Of about 290,000 distinct CDR3 sequences listed, around 29% were seen once; the top ten hold 29%. The source material was blood. These receptors all come from a woman in her sixties or seventies in good health.

CDR3: CASSYSAGGQDTQYF. The CDR3 DNA follows: TGTGCCAGCAGTTACTCGGCGGGAGGGCAAGATACGCAGTATTTT. The genes are TRBV6-5 and TRBJ2-3; 9 bases align to TRBD2. Germline V CDR1 and CDR2: MNHEY, SVGAGI. V shed 0 bases and J 5 bases; nucleotides not matched to a gene: 3. The length of the CDR3 is 15 residues.

Comment on this clonotype: Mismatch with germline at one junction end may stem from a read error. The V call is TRBV28, the J call TRBJ2-3; D gene unclear. CDR1 and CDR2 (germline): MDHEN, SYDVKM. The CDR3 loop spans 11 amino acids. The CDR3 sequence is CACSLRDTQYF. The CDR3 nucleotides read TGTGCCTGCAGTTTACGTGATACGCAGTATTTT.

On this clonotype itself: A much larger clonotype is one base distant, so this may be a read error. This chain uses TRBV3-1 with TRBJ2-7; D is ambiguous. The V end lost 3 bases, the J end lost 3 bases, and 6 bases lay between the germline ends. The length of the CDR3 is 12 residues. From germline, CDR1 is LGHDT and CDR2 YNNKEL (reference sequence). CDR3 sequence reads: CASSQRSYEQYF. CDR3 nucleotide sequence: TGTGCCAGCAGCCAGCGGAGCTACGAGCAGTACTTC.

The chain carries TRBV5-1 and TRBJ2-5, with D unclear. V lost 3 bases and J lost 1, with 10 bases in between. The CDR3 is 14 residues long. Per the germline V gene, CDR1 is SGHRS and CDR2 is YFSETQ. The CDR3 DNA is TGCGCCAGCAGCTCTCAGAATTTCCAAGAGACCCAGTACTTC. Translation gives CASSSQNFQETQYF.

The rearrangement links TRBV5-5 to TRBJ2-7; possibly TRBD2 for D (6 bases). This CDR3 contains 16 residues. Germline CDR1 reads SGHKS; CDR2 reads YYEKEE (reference sequence). V lost 5 bases, J lost 2 bases, and 20 bases lay in between. CDR3 in amino acids: CASRRTMVAGTYEQYF. The CDR3, as DNA: TGTGCCAGCAGGCGGACGATGGTGGCGGGGACCTACGAGCAGTACTTC. Using reference TRBV5-5 and TRBJ2-7 for the parts outside the CDR3, the full variable domain is DAGVTQSPTHLIKTRGQQVTLRCSPISGHKSVSWYQQVLGQGPQFIFQYYEKEERGRGNFPDRFSARQFPNYSSELNVNALLLGDSALYLCASRRTMVAGTYEQYFGPGTRLTVT.

This clonotype has a count of ten or more. This chain connects TRBV19 to TRBJ2-1; 10 nucleotides match TRBD2. Germline-derived CDR1 and CDR2 are LNHDA and SQIVND (reference sequence). The CDR3 spans 15 residues. Unmatched junction bases numbered 5, after V lost 5 bases and J lost 4 bases. CDR3 DNA: TGTGCCAGTAGTGAAGGGACTAGCGCGTACAATGAGCAGTTCTTC. This translates into CASSEGTSAYNEQFF.

This clonotype was seen more than once but under ten times. This chain uses TRBV3-1 with TRBJ1-4; D call uncertain. The CDR3 consists of 13 residues. V shed 8 bases and J shed 2 bases, with 9 bases lying between them. Germline V gives CDR1 LGHDT, CDR2 YNNKEL (reference sequence). CDR3 in amino acids: CASGLGTNEKLFF. The DNA for the CDR3 is TGTGCCAGCGGATTGGGGACTAATGAAAAACTGTTTTTT.

V is TRBV20-1 and J is TRBJ1-4, with a tentative D call TRBD1 (6 bases). Germline lookup yields CDR1 DFQATT and CDR2 SNEGSKA (reference sequence). V lost 6 bases, J lost 5 bases, and 10 bases lay in between. The CDR3 is made up of 12 amino acids. CDR3: CSAGGWNEKLFF. The CDR3 coding sequence is TGCAGTGCGGGGGGCTGGAATGAAAAACTGTTTTTT.

This clonotype was observed at least ten times. The chain combines TRBV29-1 with TRBJ2-5, with 7 bases lining up with TRBD2. Trimming took 7 bases from V and 9 from J; bases not matched to a gene: 11. CDR1 and CDR2 (germline): SQVTM, ANQGSEA. The CDR3 is 12 amino acids. CDR3 sequence: CSGFFLGGAQYF. The CDR3, as DNA: TGCAGCGGATTTTTTCTGGGAGGGGCCCAGTACTTC. Full variable domain (missing parts from reference TRBV29-1 and TRBJ2-5): SAVISQKPSRDICQRGTSLTIQCQVDSQVTMMFWYRQQPGQSLTLIATANQGSEATYESGFVIDKFPISRPNLTFSTLTVSNMSPEDSSIYLCSGFFLGGAQYFGPGTRLLVL.

Here the CDR3 reads CSASEGLAKGEQYF. CDR3 sequence (DNA): TGCAGTGCTAGTGAGGGGCTAGCGAAGGGTGAGCAGTACTTC. This chain uses TRBV20-1 with TRBJ2-5, with a tentative D call TRBD2 (6 bases). Germline V CDR1 and CDR2: DFQATT, SNEGSKA (reference sequence). This CDR3 has 14 amino acids. Trimming stripped 3 bases from V and 11 bases from J, with 22 bases between.

This clonotype appeared a few times. The V and J genes are TRBV12-3 or TRBV12-4 and TRBJ1-2, with no clear D. The ends were cut back, 3 bases at V and 4 bases at J, with 6 bases in the middle. The CDR3 has 12 residues. In nucleotides, the CDR3 is TGTGCCAGCAGTTTTAAGGGCTATGGCTACACCTTC. As protein: CASSFKGYGYTF.

This clonotype was seen a few times. This chain joins TRBV3-1 and TRBJ2-5, with 14 nucleotides matching TRBD2. The closer fit of TRBJ2-1 to the DNA end suggests the J call may be wrong. Per germline, CDR1 LGHDT and CDR2 YNNKEL (reference sequence). CDR3 length: 15 residues. For the CDR3, the DNA is TGTGCCAGCAGCCAATCCGGGACTAGCGGGAGTAAGCAGTTCTTC. As protein: CASSQSGTSGSKQFF.

In its sample, this clonotype was seen a few times. This chain connects TRBV20-1 to TRBJ2-7; the D gene is possibly TRBD1 (6 bases). This CDR3 comprises 17 residues. V was clipped by 0 bases and J by 0 bases, with 18 bases between them. CDR1 is DFQATT and CDR2 is SNEGSKA in the germline V gene (reference sequence). The CDR3 loop is CSARDERAGQSSYEQYF. The CDR3 DNA follows: TGCAGTGCTAGAGACGAGAGGGCCGGACAGTCCTCCTACGAGCAGTACTTC.

V is TRBV14 and J is TRBJ2-5, with 7 bases lining up with TRBD2. The DNA end lines up better with TRBJ2-1; the J call may be wrong. Germline values: CDR1 SGHDN, CDR2 FVKESK. The CDR3 runs to 14 residues. The CDR3 loop reads CASSGRVGYNEQFF. DNA for the CDR3: TGTGCCAGCAGCGGGAGGGTCGGTTACAATGAGCAGTTCTTC.

The gene calls are TRBV7-2 and TRBJ2-7; 11 bases are shared with TRBD2. Trimming at V came to 4 bases and at J to 4 bases, leaving 6 bases not matched to a gene. CDR1 is SGHTA and CDR2 is FQGNSA in the germline V gene. The CDR3 has 15 amino acids. Here the CDR3 reads CASSWGLAGGYEQYF. The CDR3, as DNA: TGTGCCAGCAGCTGGGGATTAGCGGGAGGGTACGAGCAGTACTTC.

This clonotype was recorded at least ten times. The gene calls are TRBV9 and TRBJ2-1; D may be TRBD2 (5 bases). Germline-derived CDR1 and CDR2 are SGDLS and YYNGEE. The CDR3 totals 15 residues. Trimming took 1 base from V and 4 from J, leaving 12 bases between them. The CDR3 sequence is CASSVRERPYNEQFF. The CDR3 DNA reads as TGTGCCAGCAGCGTAAGGGAGCGCCCTTACAATGAGCAGTTCTTC.

This clonotype was counted a few times. The chain combines TRBV6-2 or TRBV6-3 with TRBJ2-7, with TRBD1 matching 10 bases. Per the germline V gene, CDR1 is MNHEY and CDR2 is SVGEGT. J gave up 3 bases and V 7 bases, and 9 bases lay outside the gene matches. The CDR3 extends over 15 amino acids. CDR3 DNA sequence: TGTGCCAGCAACAACCCGGGGACAGGGGACTACGAGCAGTACTTC. Its protein product is CASNNPGTGDYEQYF.

This clonotype showed up just a few times. J is TRBJ2-5 and V is TRBV5-1; 10 nucleotides agree with TRBD2. The CDR3 covers 15 residues. The J segment lost 4 bases and the V segment lost 3 bases, leaving 6 bases of the junction unmatched. Per germline, CDR1 SGHRS and CDR2 YFSETQ. CDR3 bases: TGCGCCAGCAGCTACCTAGCGGGAGAGGGAGAGACCCAGTACTTC. It translates to CASSYLAGEGETQYF.

This clonotype was picked up one time. The chain employs TRBV21-1 and TRBJ1-2; the DNA was not compared with TRBD1, the D call given in the table. TRBV21-1 is noted as a pseudogene. The CDR3 totals 16 residues. Written as DNA, the CDR3 is TGTGCCAGCAGCAAATCGAGAGGGGGCTTCCCCTATGGCTACACCTTC. Its translation is CASSKSRGGFPYGYTF.

V usage is TRBV20-1 and J usage is TRBJ2-3, with 7 bases matching TRBD2. CDR1 is DFQATT and CDR2 is SNEGSKA in the germline V gene (reference sequence). CDR3 length: 14 amino acids. Unmatched junction bases numbered 5, after V lost 3 bases and J lost 2 bases. CDR3 residues: CSARTSSYTDTQYF. The DNA for the CDR3 is TGCAGTGCTAGGACTAGCAGCTACACAGATACGCAGTATTTT.

This clonotype was found many times. The chain recombines TRBV7-3 with TRBJ1-1; unclear D gene. Germline values: CDR1 SGHTA, CDR2 FQGTGA. V shed 0 bases and J shed 4 bases, with 6 bases lying between them. The CDR3 contains 13 residues. CDR3 in DNA: TGTGCCAGCAGCTTAACGTTATCCACTGAAGCTTTCTTT. Protein: CASSLTLSTEAFF. Supplemented by reference TRBV7-3 and TRBJ1-1, the full variable domain reads GAGVSQTPSNKVTEKGKYVELRCDPISGHTALYWYRQSLGQGPEFLIYFQGTGAADDSGLPNDRFFAVRPEGSVSTLKIQRTERGDSAVYLCASSLTLSTEAFFGQGTRLTVV.

The chain has TRBV29-1 and TRBJ1-4, with a weak D call TRBD1 (5 bases). Germline values: CDR1 SQVTM, CDR2 ANQGSEA. With 6 bases removed from V and 5 bases from J, the gap between germline ends came to 13 bases. There are 13 residues in the CDR3. In DNA form, the CDR3 reads TGCAGCGTCTTGCGGACACAGAATGAAAAACTGTTTTTT. Translated, it gives CSVLRTQNEKLFF.

This clonotype was seen a few times. This chain connects TRBV4-1 to TRBJ2-1, with D tentatively TRBD2 (7 bases). Germline-derived CDR1 and CDR2 are MGHRA and YSYEKL. V shed 0 bases and J shed 6 bases, with 24 bases lying between them. The CDR3 runs to 19 residues. This chain's CDR3 is CASSQERGGGDLIPNEQFF. CDR3 sequence (DNA): TGCGCCAGCAGCCAAGAAAGGGGGGGCGGGGACCTTATCCCCAATGAGCAGTTCTTC.

For this clonotype: This could be a read error, since a much larger clone is one nucleotide away. V gene TRBV15 combines with J gene TRBJ2-1, with D possibly being TRBD2 (6 bases). This CDR3 contains 16 residues. Germline lookup yields CDR1 LNHNV and CDR2 YYDKDF (reference sequence). CDR3 DNA: TGTGCCACCAGCAGAGATCGGGCGGGGCCCTACAATGAGCAGCTCTTC. Translating it yields CATSRDRAGPYNEQLF.